Here is one T cell receptor (beta chain) with its context. The sample comes from a study of blood T cell repertoires in COVID-19. The table came from immunoSEQ multiplex PCR; TCRdb's copy has only in-frame clones and leaves some out. In the table there are 150,000 to 250,000 clones, approximately 84% of which are singletons. The age range of participants was about 18 to 100 years, with residence in some 25 US areas. This clonotype was sampled from a middle-aged man who had recovered from COVID-19. Sequenced material: PBMCs or T cells enriched from blood (not recorded which).

This CDR3 reads CASSGQGARGAFF. CDR3 nucleotide sequence: TGTGCCAGCAGCGGACAGGGGGCGCGAGGAGCTTTCTTT. J is TRBJ1-1 and V is TRBV7-9, with 11 bases that match TRBD1. V lost 5 bases and J lost 10; bases outside the gene matches: 6. The CDR3 extends over 13 amino acids. The germline V gene encodes CDR1 SEHNR and CDR2 FQNEAQ (reference sequence).